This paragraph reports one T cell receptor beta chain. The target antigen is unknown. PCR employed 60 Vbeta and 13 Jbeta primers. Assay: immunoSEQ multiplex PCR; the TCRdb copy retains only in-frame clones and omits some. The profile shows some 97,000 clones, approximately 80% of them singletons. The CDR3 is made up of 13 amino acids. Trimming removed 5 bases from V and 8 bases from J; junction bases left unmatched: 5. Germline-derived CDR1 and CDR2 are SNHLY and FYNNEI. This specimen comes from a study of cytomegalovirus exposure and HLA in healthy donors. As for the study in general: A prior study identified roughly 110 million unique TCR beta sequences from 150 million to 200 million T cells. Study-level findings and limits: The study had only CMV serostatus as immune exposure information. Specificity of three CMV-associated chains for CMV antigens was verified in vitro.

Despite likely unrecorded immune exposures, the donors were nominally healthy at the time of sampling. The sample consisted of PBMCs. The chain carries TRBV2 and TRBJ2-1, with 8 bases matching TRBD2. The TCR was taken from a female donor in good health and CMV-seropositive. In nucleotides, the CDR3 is TGTGCCAGCAGTCGGGAGGGCCAATATGAGCAGTTCTTC. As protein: CASSREGQYEQFF. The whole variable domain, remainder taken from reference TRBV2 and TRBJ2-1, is EPEVTQTPSHQVTQMGQEVILRCVPISNHLYFYWYRQILGQKVEFLVSFYNNEISEKSEIFDDQFSVERPDGSNFTLKIRSTKLEDSAMYFCASSREGQYEQFFGPGTRLTVL.